This passage covers 32 T cell receptor beta chains from one sample sequenced in a study of response to subunit inactivated influenza vaccine. TCRdb fed the RT-PCR reads into MiXCR, producing one record per CDR3 protein. The sample includes roughly 570,000 distinct CDR3 sequences, approximately 15% of them seen just once. Sequencing used PBMCs from blood, obtained roughly 13 days after vaccination. All receptors come from a man aged 45 to 65 who received an inactivated influenza vaccine.

V gene TRBV20-1 combines with J gene TRBJ1-1, with a tentative D call TRBD1 (5 bases). CDR1 and CDR2 from the germline V gene are DFQATT and SNEGSKA (reference sequence). Between the trimmed V and J ends, which lost 5 bases and 0 bases, there was a span of 16 bases. The CDR3 contains 15 residues. The DNA of the CDR3 is TGCAGTGCTCTTCCGGGGCAGACCATGAACACTGAAGCTTTCTTT. Amino acids: CSALPGQTMNTEAFF.

Many counts were recorded for this clonotype. This chain connects TRBV5-1 to TRBJ2-7, with a weak D call TRBD1 (5 bases). The CDR3 is made up of 13 amino acids. V lost 0 bases and J lost 6, with 10 bases in between. CDR1 SGHRS and CDR2 YFSETQ come from the germline V gene. The CDR3 region has the DNA TGCGCCAGCAGCTTGGACACAGGCTTCGAGCAGTACTTC. Translation gives CASSLDTGFEQYF.

The CDR3 sequence: CASSKLPGLAGAHTSSYNEQFF. CDR3 coding DNA: TGTGCCAGCAGCAAGCTACCGGGACTAGCGGGGGCTCACACAAGCTCCTACAATGAGCAGTTCTTC. The chain recombines TRBV4-2 with TRBJ2-1; 14 bases map to TRBD2. CDR1 LGHNA and CDR2 YNFKEQ come from the germline V gene. There are 22 residues in the CDR3. V lost 5 bases to trimming and J lost 0 bases; unmatched junction nucleotides: 18.

This clonotype was seen a handful of times. V gene TRBV12-3 or TRBV12-4 combines with J gene TRBJ1-1; D not certain. Trimming shortened V by 2 bases and J by 0 bases, and 13 bases separated the two germline ends. The CDR3 consists of 16 residues. The CDR3 DNA reads as TGTGCCAGCAGTTTATGGCCGGATGCGCTGAACACTGAAGCTTTCTTT. As protein: CASSLWPDALNTEAFF.

This clonotype was detected a few times. The CDR3, as DNA: TGTGCCAGCAGCCCGACCCCACGAGTGAGCACAGATACGCAGTATTTT. Residues: CASSPTPRVSTDTQYF. V and J are TRBV5-5 and TRBJ2-3, with D uncertain. Germline values: CDR1 SGHKS, CDR2 YYEKEE (reference sequence). Trimming took off 4 bases at V and 0 bases at J, with 15 bases between the two ends. This CDR3 has 16 amino acids.

The rearrangement uses TRBV3-1 and TRBJ2-4; possible D gene TRBD1, 6 bases. The V end was cut by 0 bases, the J end by 3 bases, with 9 bases between. Germline V gives CDR1 LGHDT, CDR2 YNNKEL (reference sequence). CDR3 size: 15 residues. In DNA form, the CDR3 reads TGTGCCAGCAGCCAAGATGGCAGGGGCAAAAACATTCAGTACTTC. Translating gives CASSQDGRGKNIQYF.

A word on this clonotype: A junction end diverges from the germline sequence, so it may reflect a read error. The chain links TRBV6-2 or TRBV6-3 to TRBJ2-3; TRBD2 aligns across 10 bases. Per germline, CDR1 MNHEY and CDR2 SVGEGT. The CDR3 length is 14 residues. The CDR3 sequence is CASIQRGGTGTQYF. The CDR3 DNA reads as TGTGCCAGCATCCAGCGGGGGGGCACAGGTACGCAGTATTTT.

A few counts support this clonotype. The chain has TRBV6-5 and TRBJ2-5; D tentatively reads TRBD1 or TRBD2 (6 bases each). Trimming took off 2 bases at V and 4 bases at J, with 11 bases between the two ends. Germline values: CDR1 MNHEY, CDR2 SVGAGI. The CDR3 runs to 14 residues. The CDR3 coding sequence is TGTGCCAGCAGTTACGAAGGAGGGGGAGAGACCCAGTACTTC. Encoded protein: CASSYEGGGETQYF.

The V call is TRBV15, the J call TRBJ2-1; D possibly uses TRBD1 or TRBD2 (6 bases each). V was cut by 1 base and J by 2 bases, with 9 bases left in between. Germline V CDR1 and CDR2: LNHNV, YYDKDF (reference sequence). The CDR3 is 15 amino acids. CDR3 nucleotides: TGTGCCACCAGCAGAGCCCGGGGGCCCTACAATGAGCAGTTCTTC. This codes for CATSRARGPYNEQFF.

This clonotype was counted between two and nine times. V and J are TRBV7-3 and TRBJ2-7, with D possibly called TRBD1 or TRBD2 (5 bases each). Germline V gene sequence: CDR1 SGHTA, CDR2 FQGTGA. Between the trimmed V and J ends, which lost 3 bases and 3 bases, there was a span of 12 bases. The CDR3 is 14 residues long. In DNA, the CDR3 is TGTGCCAGCAGCTTGGGGACGGATCACTACGAGCAGTACTTC. It translates to CASSLGTDHYEQYF.

V usage is TRBV4-3 and J usage is TRBJ2-7, with a possible D match to TRBD1 (6 bases). The CDR3 is made up of 16 amino acids. The V end lost 0 bases, the J end lost 6 bases, and 18 bases lay between the germline ends. Per the germline V gene, CDR1 is LGHNA and CDR2 is YSLEER. The CDR3: CASSQEFPGVVGEQYF. For the CDR3, the DNA is TGCGCCAGCAGCCAAGAGTTCCCAGGGGTTGTGGGCGAGCAGTACTTC.

This clonotype was counted a few times. The rearrangement links TRBV11-2 to TRBJ2-3; the match to TRBD2 covers 11 bases. V gave up 2 bases and J gave up 0 bases; unmatched junction bases: 10. CDR1 is SGHAT, CDR2 FQNNGV, per germline. There are 19 residues in the CDR3. This CDR3 reads CASSLRPSGGSTSTDTQYF. The CDR3 region has the DNA TGTGCCAGCAGCTTAAGGCCTAGCGGGGGGTCCACTAGCACAGATACGCAGTATTTT.

This clonotype was seen a handful of times. The chain has TRBV9 and TRBJ1-3; no firm D call. CDR3 length: 17 amino acids. Trimming removed 0 bases at V and 0 bases at J, with 13 bases between. Germline V CDR1 and CDR2: SGDLS, YYNGEE. The CDR3: CASSVGFGRSSGNTIYF. The CDR3 nucleotides are TGTGCCAGCAGCGTAGGGTTCGGCAGGTCCTCTGGAAACACCATATATTTT.

This clonotype was seen many times. This chain uses TRBV21-1 with TRBJ2-1; TRBD2 is taken as the D call from the table, unchecked against the DNA. TRBV21-1 is assigned pseudogene status. The CDR3 is made up of 15 amino acids. The DNA for the CDR3 is TGTGCCAGCAGCAAAAAAAAACCCCGGACTAGTGAGCAGTTCTTC. Its translation: CASSKKKPRTSEQFF.

This clonotype was observed a handful of times. The chain links TRBV7-2 to TRBJ2-5; D is unclear. V was pared by 2 bases and J by 2 bases, with 15 bases between. The CDR3 is 16 residues long. Per germline, CDR1 SGHTA and CDR2 FQGNSA. The CDR3 here is CASSLFFLAGQETQYF. DNA of the CDR3: TGTGCCAGCAGCTTATTTTTCCTGGCAGGACAAGAGACCCAGTACTTC.

This clonotype was detected many times. The chain is built from TRBV29-1 and TRBJ1-1; TRBD1 is a possible D gene (6 bases). Germline CDR1 reads SQVTM; CDR2 reads ANQGSEA. With 3 bases removed from V and 2 bases from J, the gap between germline ends came to 13 bases. There are 14 residues in the CDR3. The CDR3 DNA follows: TGCAGCGTTGACCGAGGACAGATTAACACTGAAGCTTTCTTT. Translating gives CSVDRGQINTEAFF.

This clonotype was counted a few times. The genes are TRBV12-3 or TRBV12-4 and TRBJ2-7; TRBD2 matches 7 bases. V trimming: 6 bases; J trimming: 2 bases; junction bases outside the gene matches: 7. There are 14 residues in the CDR3. The CDR3 DNA reads TGTGCCAGCAGGAGAGTGGGGGGGACCTACGAGCAGTACTTC. Translation: CASRRVGGTYEQYF.

The chain recombines TRBV2 with TRBJ2-7; D not resolved. With 2 bases removed from V and 5 bases from J, the gap between germline ends came to 10 bases. The CDR3 spans 13 residues. Germline V gives CDR1 SNHLY, CDR2 FYNNEI. The CDR3 DNA follows: TGTGCCAGCAGTGAACAGGCCCCGCACGAGCAGTACTTC. Translating it yields CASSEQAPHEQYF.

The CDR3 loop reads CASSQRGISEKLFF. DNA for the CDR3: TGTGCCAGCAGCCAACGGGGGATCAGTGAAAAACTGTTTTTT. This chain links TRBV3-1 with TRBJ1-4; perhaps TRBD1 as D (5 bases). The V and J ends lost 2 bases and 7 bases respectively, with 11 bases between them. The CDR3 runs to 14 residues. Germline loops: CDR1 LGHDT, CDR2 YNNKEL (reference sequence).

Here the CDR3 reads CSARLTSGLGEQYF. The CDR3 nucleotides read TGCAGTGCCCGACTTACCAGCGGGCTTGGGGAGCAGTACTTC. The chain combines TRBV20-1 with TRBJ2-7; D may be TRBD2 (6 bases). In germline, CDR1 is DFQATT, CDR2 SNEGSKA (reference sequence). The CDR3 runs 14 residues. V was shortened by 6 bases and J by 7 bases, with 22 bases between the two germline ends.

This clonotype was counted a few times. This rearrangement joins TRBV6-5 to TRBJ2-7, with D tentatively TRBD2 (7 bases). Germline V gene sequence: CDR1 MNHEY, CDR2 SVGAGI. CDR3 length equals 15 residues. Deletions cut 2 bases from V and 4 bases from J, with 15 bases between. Here the CDR3 reads CASSYDGGRLYEQYF. CDR3 DNA sequence: TGTGCCAGCAGTTACGACGGGGGGCGTCTATACGAGCAGTACTTC.

The sample holds a few counts of this clonotype. The gene calls are TRBV29-1 and TRBJ2-2; D may be TRBD2 (5 bases). There are 13 residues in the CDR3. Trimming took off 6 bases at V and 6 bases at J, with 14 bases between the two ends. CDR1 and CDR2 (germline): SQVTM, ANQGSEA. In nucleotides, the CDR3 is TGCAGCGTCGAAACTAGAACTTCCGGGGAGCTGTTTTTT. Translation gives CSVETRTSGELFF.

The table lists this clonotype with many counts. This chain uses TRBV30 with TRBJ1-1, with a tentative D call TRBD1 (6 bases). This CDR3 has 13 amino acids. Per the germline V gene, CDR1 is GTSNPN and CDR2 is SVGIG (reference sequence). V was clipped by 6 bases and J by 3 bases, with 14 bases between them. CDR3 amino acids: CACTTGFYTEAFF. CDR3 coding DNA: TGTGCCTGTACGACAGGTTTTTACACTGAAGCTTTCTTT.

The V call is TRBV20-1, the J call TRBJ2-7, with 10 bases identical to TRBD2. V shed 3 bases and J 2 bases; nucleotides not matched to a gene: 13. This CDR3 spans 17 amino acids. From germline, CDR1 is DFQATT and CDR2 SNEGSKA (reference sequence). Here the CDR3 DNA reads TGCAGTGCTAGTACCCTAGCGGGAGAAGTCGTCACCTACGAGCAGTACTTC. Translated: CSASTLAGEVVTYEQYF.

This clonotype has ten or more counts. J is TRBJ2-2 and V is TRBV6-2 or TRBV6-3; TRBD1 is a possible D gene (5 bases). The germline V gene encodes CDR1 MNHEY and CDR2 SVGEGT. V was cut by 3 bases and J by 4 bases, with 21 bases left in between. This CDR3 has 18 amino acids. CDR3 nucleotides: TGTGCCAGCAGTTATCAGGACACGTGGCTTACCAGCACCGGGGAGCTGTTTTTT. Translation: CASSYQDTWLTSTGELFF.

This clonotype was recorded a few times. The CDR3 nucleotides are TGTGCCAGCAGCCCCTCGGGGAACATTCAGTACTTC. This encodes CASSPSGNIQYF. This chain uses TRBV7-9 with TRBJ2-4, with a possible D match to TRBD2 (5 bases). V lost 5 bases and J 7 bases, leaving 9 bases between the germline ends. From germline, CDR1 is SEHNR and CDR2 FQNEAQ (reference sequence). This CDR3 region has 12 residues. Complete variable domain (other parts from reference TRBV7-9 and TRBJ2-4): DTGVSQNPRHKITKRGQNVTFRCDPISEHNRLYWYRQTLGQGPEFLTYFQNEAQLEKSRLLSDRFSAERPKGSFSTLEIQRTEQGDSAMYLCASSPSGNIQYFGAGTRLSVL.

The rearrangement links TRBV12-5 to TRBJ2-1, with D perhaps matching TRBD2 (5 bases). Germline CDR1 reads LGHNT; CDR2 reads FRNRAP. Trimming removed 7 bases at V and 10 bases at J, with 14 bases between. The CDR3 length is 12 residues. The CDR3 DNA follows: TGTGCTAGTGCCCTGGGGAGCTTAGAGCAGTTCTTC. It specifies CASALGSLEQFF. Using reference TRBV12-5 and TRBJ2-1 for the parts outside the CDR3, the full variable domain is DARVTQTPRHKVTEMGQEVTMRCQPILGHNTVFWYRQTMMQGLELLAYFRNRAPLDDSGMPKDRFSAEMPDATLATLKIQPSEPRDSAVYFCASALGSLEQFFGPGTRLTVL.

CDR3 coding DNA: TGTGCCAGCAGTTTACGGCCAGGGGATTTCGAGCAGTACTTC. As protein: CASSLRPGDFEQYF. The rearrangement joins TRBV27 to TRBJ2-7; D might be TRBD1 (6 bases). Germline CDR1 is MNHEY and CDR2 is SMNVEV (reference sequence). The CDR3 has 14 amino acids. V was clipped by 2 bases and J by 6 bases, with 14 bases between them.

This chain connects TRBV12-3 or TRBV12-4 to TRBJ2-5; 10 bases align to TRBD2. The CDR3 spans 17 residues. J was trimmed by 2 bases and V by 0 bases; bases with no gene match: 6. The CDR3 loop reads CASSLATSGAKQETQYF. Here the CDR3 DNA reads TGTGCCAGCAGTTTAGCCACTAGCGGGGCCAAGCAAGAGACCCAGTACTTC.

V and J are TRBV7-8 and TRBJ2-3; weak D call: TRBD2 (5 bases). V was shortened by 2 bases and J by 0 bases, with 12 bases between the two germline ends. The germline gives CDR1 SGHVS, CDR2 FQNEAQ. CDR3 length: 16 amino acids. The CDR3 region is CASSLIALASTDTQYF. The CDR3 DNA is TGTGCCAGCAGCTTAATTGCCCTAGCAAGCACAGATACGCAGTATTTT.

This clonotype was counted between two and nine times. V gene TRBV29-1 combines with J gene TRBJ2-1; D might be TRBD2 (6 bases). The length of the CDR3 is 15 residues. V lost 7 bases, J lost 0 bases, and 16 bases lay in between. Germline CDR1 reads SQVTM; CDR2 reads ANQGSEA. CDR3 loop: CSAASGASSYNEQFF. CDR3 sequence (DNA): TGCAGCGCTGCTTCGGGAGCCTCCTCCTACAATGAGCAGTTCTTC.

The genes are TRBV29-1 and TRBJ2-7; weak D call: TRBD2 (6 bases). From germline, CDR1 is SQVTM and CDR2 ANQGSEA. Trimming took 0 bases from V and 6 from J, leaving 9 bases between them. This CDR3 region has 12 residues. CDR3 amino acids: CSVEEGGLEQYF. CDR3 in DNA: TGCAGCGTTGAAGAGGGGGGTCTCGAGCAGTACTTC.